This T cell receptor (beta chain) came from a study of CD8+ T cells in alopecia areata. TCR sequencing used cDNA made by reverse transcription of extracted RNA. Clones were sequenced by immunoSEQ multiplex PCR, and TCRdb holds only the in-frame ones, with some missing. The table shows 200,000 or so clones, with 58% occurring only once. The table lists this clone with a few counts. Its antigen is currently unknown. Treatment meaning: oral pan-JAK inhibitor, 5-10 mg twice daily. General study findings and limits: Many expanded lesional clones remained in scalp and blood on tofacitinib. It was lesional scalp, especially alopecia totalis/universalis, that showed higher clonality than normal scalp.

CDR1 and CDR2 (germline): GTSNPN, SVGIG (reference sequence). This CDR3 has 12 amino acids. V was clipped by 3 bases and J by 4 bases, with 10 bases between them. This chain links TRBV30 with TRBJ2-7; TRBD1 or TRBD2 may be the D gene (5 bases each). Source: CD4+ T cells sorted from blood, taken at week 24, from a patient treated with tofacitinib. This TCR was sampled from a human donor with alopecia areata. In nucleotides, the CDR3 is TGTGCCTGGAGCGAGAGGGGATACGAGCAGTACTTC. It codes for CAWSERGYEQYF.